The source of this T cell receptor (beta chain) is a study of T cells in Graves' hyperthyroidism and ophthalmopathy. Study-level background: The authors collected peripheral blood at initial diagnosis, before any treatment. Study results and limitations: Model output signaled ophthalmopathy a median roughly 6 months ahead of onset. The blood repertoire included most of the expanded thyroid clonotypes above 0.001.

The source material, RNA transcripts, was used to amplify TCR beta CDR3 regions. The HTBI primer set drove a first-round RT-PCR of the TCR CDR3. One entry per CDR3 protein, called by TCRdb with MiXCR from the multiplex PCR reads. The table has 650,000 to 700,000 distinct CDR3 sequences, 17% seen once. Fresh peripheral blood, 9.5 to 10 ml of it, supplied the PBMCs. V was clipped by 4 bases and J by 2 bases, with 10 bases between them. The CDR3 contains 14 residues. Germline values: CDR1 SGHTS, CDR2 YDEGEE. This clonotype has only a few counts. No antigen is known for it. Sequencing input: blood. The sequence derives from a man in his fifties with Graves' hyperthyroidism. The chain has TRBV5-8 and TRBJ2-1; D may match TRBD1 or TRBD2 (5 bases each). In DNA form, the CDR3 reads TGTGCCAGCAGCGTCCGGGACGCCTACAATGAGCAGTTCTTC. This translates into CASSVRDAYNEQFF.